This TCR beta chain was captured by sequencing in a study of blood T cells in healthy people across ages. PCR was performed a second time for about 7 to 12 cycles using a sample-barcoded 5' primer and a J-beta primer mix. TCRdb fed the 5' RACE reads into MiXCR, producing one record per CDR3 protein. The table lists some 320,000 distinct CDR3 sequences, 27% of them singletons. This clonotype was seen only a few times. The sample consisted of blood. The receptor was derived from a woman in her seventies in good health.

This CDR3 is CASSPPGTALAKNIQYF. CDR3 sequence (DNA): TGCGCCAGCAGCCCTCCCGGGACAGCTCTAGCCAAAAACATTCAGTACTTC. The V call is TRBV4-1, the J call TRBJ2-4, with 7 nucleotides matching TRBD1. The CDR3 consists of 17 residues. CDR1 and CDR2 (germline): MGHRA, YSYEKL. V trimming: 4 bases; J trimming: 0 bases; junction bases outside the gene matches: 9.